This record looks at one T cell receptor (beta chain) sequence and its context. Antigen unknown. This sample is part of a study of blood T cells in healthy people across ages. Study-level background: Per every two T cells, about one barcoded beta molecule was captured by template switching. General study results and limits: Estimates of diversity drawn from one million T cells were considered underestimates. Strongly correlated with naive T cell percentage was TCR beta diversity.

With a J-beta primer mix and a sample-barcoded 5' primer, a second PCR ran 7 to 11 cycles. TCRdb re-analysed the 5' RACE reads in MiXCR, keeping a single row per CDR3 protein. The sample holds some 1.5 million distinct CDR3 sequences, 28% seen once. This CDR3 has 15 amino acids. V dropped 0 bases and J dropped 0 bases, with 7 bases sitting between them. Germline V CDR1 and CDR2: SGDLS, YYNGEE. This rearrangement joins TRBV9 to TRBJ2-1; TRBD2 might be the D (5 bases). This receptor was taken from a woman in her 30s in good health. Sequencing was carried out using blood. The CDR3 loop reads CASSVARVSYNEQFF. In nucleotides, the CDR3 is TGTGCCAGCAGCGTAGCGCGGGTCTCCTACAATGAGCAGTTCTTC.